These 25 T cell receptor beta chains share one sample of origin, sequenced in a study of blood T cell repertoires in COVID-19 (dated by TCRdb to the early 2020s). Library preparation used the immunoSEQ multiplex PCR assay. TCRdb carries this immuneACCESS record with in-frame sequences only. Its versions omit some clonotypes, under half of them owing to an unresolved V gene in the studies checked, with the rest unexplained. The sample records roughly 500,000 clones, approximately 90% of which are singletons. The ten largest clones add up to less than 2% of the sample. The specimen sequenced was PBMCs or T cells enriched from blood (not recorded which). The source is a woman aged 40 to 55 who had recovered from COVID-19.

The V and J genes are TRBV7-9 and TRBJ2-1; unclear D gene. The ends were cut back, 5 bases at V and 6 bases at J, with 17 bases in the middle. The germline V gene encodes CDR1 SEHNR and CDR2 FQNEAQ (reference sequence). The CDR3 runs 15 residues. The CDR3 nucleotides read TGTGCCAGCAGCCCGCGCCCGGAGCACGGCAATGAGCAGTTCTTC. Amino acid sequence: CASSPRPEHGNEQFF.

V usage is TRBV6-5 and J usage is TRBJ2-1; 9 bases fit TRBD1. The ends lost 6 bases at V and 6 bases at J; junction bases unmatched: 9. Germline V gene sequence: CDR1 MNHEY, CDR2 SVGAGI. CDR3 length: 15 residues. CDR3 in amino acids: CASRTGTGSFNEQFF. The CDR3 nucleotides read TGTGCCAGCAGGACCGGGACAGGGAGCTTCAATGAGCAGTTCTTC.

The chain is built from TRBV27 and TRBJ1-3; D perhaps matches TRBD1 (6 bases). V lost 2 bases and J 8 bases, leaving 16 bases between the germline ends. Germline CDR1 MNHEY, CDR2 SMNVEV (reference sequence). There are 15 residues in the CDR3. In DNA form, the CDR3 reads TGTGCCAGCAGTTTAGGCGTCGGCGGGGGCTACACCATATATTTT. The encoded protein is CASSLGVGGGYTIYF.

The rearrangement links TRBV25-1 to TRBJ2-7; a possible D gene is TRBD2 (7 bases). Germline values: CDR1 MGHDK, CDR2 SYGVNS. The CDR3 runs 17 residues. V lost 4 bases and J 0 bases, leaving 19 bases between the germline ends. CDR3 DNA: TGTGCCAGCAGTGCCGCGGGGGCGAGGGACCGCTCCTACGAGCAGTACTTC. It translates to CASSAAGARDRSYEQYF.

This clone showed up just a few times. V is TRBV18 and J is TRBJ1-5; 7 bases are a match to TRBD1. Germline trimming cut 2 bases from V and 3 bases from J; bases unmatched to any gene: 4. The CDR3 runs to 15 residues. Germline V gene data show CDR1 as KGHSH and CDR2 as LQKENI. CDR3 DNA: TGTGCCAGCTCACCATTCGGGACAGACAATCAGCCCCAGCATTTT. Amino acids: CASSPFGTDNQPQHF.

The V call is TRBV10-3, the J call TRBJ2-7; TRBD1 matches 7 bases. The CDR3 runs 15 residues. Germline CDR1 ENHRY, CDR2 SYGVKD. V shed 3 bases and J 4 bases; nucleotides not matched to a gene: 9. This CDR3 reads CAISDSRGGAYEQYF. CDR3 DNA sequence: TGTGCCATCAGTGATAGTAGAGGGGGCGCGTACGAGCAGTACTTC.

This clone has a single count. The rearrangement uses TRBV25-1 and TRBJ1-5; TRBD1 matches at 9 bases. With 1 base clipped from V and 7 bases from J, the junction kept 11 bases outside the gene matches. The CDR3 covers 17 residues. Germline loops: CDR1 MGHDK, CDR2 SYGVNS. The chain's CDR3 is CASSELGGTGKSQPQHF. The CDR3 DNA sequence: TGTGCCAGCAGTGAATTGGGCGGGACAGGGAAAAGCCAGCCCCAGCATTTT.

The chain has TRBV5-8 and TRBJ2-1, with 8 bases lining up with TRBD2. CDR3 size: 17 residues. The V and J ends lost 0 bases and 0 bases, in that order; junction bases with no gene match: 5. Per germline, CDR1 SGHTS and CDR2 YDEGEE. CDR3 bases: TGTGCCAGCAGCTTGGGACTAGCGCTCGACTCCTACAATGAGCAGTTCTTC. It is translated as CASSLGLALDSYNEQFF.

The rearrangement links TRBV6-5 to TRBJ1-5; D might be TRBD1 (6 bases). Germline lookup yields CDR1 MNHEY and CDR2 SVGAGI. The CDR3 sequence is 15 residues long. The ends were cut back, 6 bases at V and 5 bases at J, with 17 bases in the middle. The CDR3 is CASSQHTDRHQPQHF. The CDR3 coding sequence is TGTGCCAGCAGCCAGCATACGGACAGACATCAGCCCCAGCATTTT.

This rearrangement joins TRBV19 to TRBJ2-7; possibly TRBD1 for D (5 bases). Trimming shortened V by 6 bases and J by 1 base, and 10 bases separated the two germline ends. This CDR3 has 13 residues. Germline values: CDR1 LNHDA, CDR2 SQIVND (reference sequence). CDR3 in amino acids: CASRQGNSYEQYF. The CDR3 DNA is TGTGCCAGTAGGCAGGGAAATTCCTACGAGCAGTACTTC.

This chain joins TRBV11-3 and TRBJ2-7; 11 nucleotides agree with TRBD1. Germline V gene sequence: CDR1 SGHNT, CDR2 YENEEA. The junction had 6 bases not matched to a gene; V was cut back by 5 bases and J by 3 bases. This CDR3 is built from 15 residues. The CDR3 loop is CASSLGTGGYYEQYF. In nucleotides, the CDR3 is TGTGCCAGCAGCCTCGGGACAGGGGGATACTACGAGCAGTACTTC.

The rearrangement uses TRBV14 and TRBJ2-7; D might be TRBD2 (5 bases). Germline V gene lookup returns CDR1 SGHDN and CDR2 FVKESK. CDR3 length: 15 residues. V was trimmed by 0 bases and J by 3 bases, leaving 12 bases between them. The DNA of the CDR3 is TGTGCCAGCAGCCAAGATTATGGACTCGGCTACGAGCAGTACTTC. Amino acids: CASSQDYGLGYEQYF.

There are a few counts of this clone. This same CDR3 is encoded by further DNA sequences in the sample. The chain recombines TRBV10-3 with TRBJ1-2, with D unresolved. Trimming took 0 bases from V and 0 from J, leaving 5 bases between them. CDR1 is ENHRY and CDR2 is SYGVKD in the germline V gene. The CDR3 sequence is 14 residues long. CDR3 region: CAISESSANYGYTF. The CDR3 DNA reads as TGTGCCATCAGTGAGTCGAGTGCTAACTATGGCTACACCTTC.

Only one count was recorded for this clone. The chain has TRBV7-2 and TRBJ2-2; 13 bases align to TRBD2. The CDR3 is 16 residues long. Per the germline V gene, CDR1 is SGHTA and CDR2 is FQGNSA. Trimming took 6 bases from V and 8 from J; bases not matched to a gene: 9. The DNA of the CDR3 is TGTGCCAGCAGACTCCGGACTAGCGGGAGAGGTGGGGAGCTGTTTTTT. This gives the protein CASRLRTSGRGGELFF.

This rearrangement joins TRBV19 to TRBJ1-1, with TRBD1 matching 9 bases. From germline, CDR1 is LNHDA and CDR2 SQIVND (reference sequence). V lost 8 bases and J lost 5; bases outside the gene matches: 6. This CDR3 has 13 amino acids. This CDR3 reads CASGDRVGTEAFF. In DNA form, the CDR3 reads TGTGCCAGTGGGGACAGGGTGGGAACTGAAGCTTTCTTT.

The chain has TRBV12-3 or TRBV12-4 and TRBJ2-5; 7 positions match TRBD1. CDR3 length: 12 amino acids. The V gene end was trimmed by 4 bases and the J gene end by 10 bases; junction bases not matched to a gene: 6. CDR3 protein: CASSSTGPIQYF. The CDR3 DNA sequence: TGTGCCAGCAGTTCGACAGGGCCCATCCAGTACTTC.

This chain joins TRBV18 and TRBJ2-7, with a weak D call TRBD2 (6 bases). V was pared by 4 bases and J by 6 bases, with 13 bases between. This CDR3 spans 13 amino acids. Germline values: CDR1 KGHSH, CDR2 LQKENI. The CDR3 sequence is CASSLNPGGEQYF. The CDR3 DNA sequence: TGTGCCAGCTCACTTAACCCCGGGGGCGAGCAGTACTTC. The whole variable domain, remainder taken from reference TRBV18 and TRBJ2-7, is NAGVMQNPRHLVRRRGQEARLRCSPMKGHSHVYWYRQLPEEGLKFMVYLQKENIIDESGMPKERFSAEFPKEGPSILRIQQVVRGDSAAYFCASSLNPGGEQYFGPGTRLTVT.

The V and J genes are TRBV27 and TRBJ1-1, with a weak D call TRBD1 (6 bases). The CDR3 length is 13 residues. V was shortened by 2 bases and J by 5 bases, with 9 bases between the two germline ends. CDR1 MNHEY and CDR2 SMNVEV come from the germline V gene (reference sequence). CDR3 in DNA: TGTGCCAGCAGTTTAAACAGGGATACTGAAGCTTTCTTT. The encoded protein is CASSLNRDTEAFF.

There are a few counts of this clone. The chain joins TRBV28 to TRBJ1-1; D is unclear. Trimming pared 5 bases from V and 2 bases from J, leaving 3 bases between. This CDR3 comprises 11 residues. CDR1 and CDR2 from the germline V gene are MDHEN and SYDVKM. CDR3 sequence: CASSPNTEAFF. CDR3 sequence (DNA): TGTGCCAGCAGTCCAAACACTGAAGCTTTCTTT.

CDR3 in amino acids: CASSEPSDSSGRQKFYEQYF. The DNA for the CDR3 is TGCGCCAGCAGTGAGCCGAGCGATTCTAGCGGGAGGCAAAAATTCTACGAGCAGTACTTC. The chain joins TRBV10-1 to TRBJ2-7; 11 bases map to TRBD2. The V and J ends lost 2 bases and 3 bases, in that order; junction bases with no gene match: 18. Germline V gene data show CDR1 as WNHNN and CDR2 as SYGVQD (reference sequence). This CDR3 comprises 20 residues.

This rearrangement joins TRBV10-3 to TRBJ2-7; 7 bases match TRBD2. This CDR3 is 15 amino acids long. The V and J ends lost 6 bases and 8 bases, in that order; junction bases with no gene match: 16. CDR1 and CDR2 from the germline V gene are ENHRY and SYGVKD. The CDR3 nucleotides are TGTGCCATCAGAAAAGGCCGGGAGGAGGATGTTAAGCAGTACTTC. This translates into CAIRKGREEDVKQYF.

This rearrangement joins TRBV12-3 or TRBV12-4 to TRBJ1-2; D is undetermined. The CDR3 length is 13 residues. V shed 3 bases and J shed 0 bases, with 5 bases lying between them. The CDR3 region has the DNA TGTGCCAGCAGTTTCGGGTCTAACTATGGCTACACCTTC. This encodes CASSFGSNYGYTF.

J is TRBJ2-5 and V is TRBV5-5, with 7 positions matching TRBD2. The CDR3 spans 14 residues. J gave up 5 bases and V 1 base, and 5 bases lay outside the gene matches. The germline V gene has CDR1 SGHKS and CDR2 YYEKEE (reference sequence). The CDR3 spells CASSLRRELETQYF. The CDR3, as DNA: TGTGCCAGCAGCTTGAGGCGGGAGCTGGAGACCCAGTACTTC.

This chain joins TRBV4-3 and TRBJ2-7, with 9 bases matching TRBD2. V was pared by 0 bases and J by 5 bases, with 11 bases of the junction left unmatched. CDR3 length: 17 residues. The germline CDR1 and CDR2 sequences are LGHNA and YSLEER. The CDR3 DNA reads TGCGCCAGCAGCCAAGATTTAATTGCGGGAGGGCCCAACGAGCAGTACTTC. Its translation: CASSQDLIAGGPNEQYF.

This clone was seen a handful of times. The chain joins TRBV30 to TRBJ1-4; D is uncertain. The length of the CDR3 is 13 residues. The germline CDR1 and CDR2 sequences are GTSNPN and SVGIG (reference sequence). V lost 3 bases and J 4 bases, leaving 9 bases between the germline ends. The CDR3, as DNA: TGTGCCTGGAGCCATAACAATAATGAAAAACTGTTTTTT. The encoded protein is CAWSHNNNEKLFF.